The clone carrying this TCR beta chain came up a few times. As yet, its antigen is unknown. This specimen comes from a study of shared clonotypes between healthy human individuals. Libraries were prepared by immunoSEQ multiplex PCR; TCRdb keeps only in-frame clonotypes and omits some of them. The top ten clones hold roughly 1.5% of a sample with roughly 1,100,000 clones, about 70% of them seen once. Between the trimmed V and J ends, which lost 5 bases and 0 bases, there was a span of 5 bases. Germline assignment: CDR1 MRHNA and CDR2 SNTAGT. The CDR3 has 13 amino acids. General observations from the study: The represented genetic and exposure-history diversity was limited by the small number of donors.

The chain is built from TRBV6-4 and TRBJ1-5; no clear D gene. This TCR was recovered from a man aged 18-30 years in good health. The sequenced sample consisted of memory CD4+ T cells sorted from blood. Subset denoted: CD45RA-negative fraction. The CDR3 sequence: CASSPDSNQPQHF. In DNA form, the CDR3 reads TGTGCCAGCAGTCCCGATAGCAATCAGCCCCAGCATTTT.